The present TCR beta chain was sequenced within a study of T cell repertoires in cytomegalovirus infection. The wider study: The study used recently identified HLA-C-restricted and well-studied HLA-B-restricted CMV epitopes. It can be stated that public TCR beta signatures indicated CMV infection as well as a matching HLA type. Study-wide results and limits: Dominating the ex vivo response were HLA-C-restricted CMV-specific TCR beta clonotypes. Cumulative public TCR beta family frequency identified carriers of CMV plus the relevant HLA.

In TCRdb, the reads were re-called with MiXCR into one record per CDR3 protein. Among around 540,000 distinct CDR3 sequences listed, about 33% were seen once. On this clonotype: Its antigen remains unidentified.

Sequenced here: cultured PBMCs, sampled from culture after CMV antigen stimulation. The source is a human donor in good health (CMV status not recorded). Some clones in this sample may be carry-over from other donors' samples.

CDR3 bases: TGTGCCAGCATCCTAAGGAAGAACACTGAAGCTTTCTTT. Its protein is CASILRKNTEAFF. This chain uses TRBV28 with TRBJ1-1; D is uncertain. The CDR3 consists of 13 residues. V dropped 7 bases and J dropped 1 base, with 10 bases sitting between them. CDR1 and CDR2 from the germline V gene are MDHEN and SYDVKM.